Included here is one T cell receptor beta chain sequence, with context. The source of the sample is a study of cytomegalovirus exposure and HLA in healthy donors. The PCR was carried out with 60 Vbeta primers and 13 Jbeta primers. Generated by immunoSEQ multiplex PCR, the TCRdb table keeps only in-frame clones and is missing some. The sample has approximately 170,000 clones; roughly 79% are singletons. There are 18 residues in the CDR3. Unmatched junction bases numbered 17, after V lost 4 bases and J lost 4 bases. Germline V lookup: CDR1 SGHRS, CDR2 YFSETQ. Sequencing was performed on PBMCs. The receptor was isolated from a male donor in good health and CMV-seropositive. The chain employs TRBV5-1 and TRBJ2-1, with TRBD1 matching 7 bases. The CDR3 loop reads CASSPPSSQGILYNEQFF. CDR3 DNA sequence: TGCGCCAGCAGCCCCCCAAGCTCACAGGGGATTCTTTACAATGAGCAGTTCTTC. The whole variable domain, filled in from reference TRBV5-1 and TRBJ2-1, reads KAGVTQTPRYLIKTRGQQVTLSCSPISGHRSVSWYQQTPGQGLQFLFEYFSETQRNKGNFPGRFSGRQFSNSRSEMNVSTLELGDSALYLCASSPPSSQGILYNEQFFGPGTRLTVL.